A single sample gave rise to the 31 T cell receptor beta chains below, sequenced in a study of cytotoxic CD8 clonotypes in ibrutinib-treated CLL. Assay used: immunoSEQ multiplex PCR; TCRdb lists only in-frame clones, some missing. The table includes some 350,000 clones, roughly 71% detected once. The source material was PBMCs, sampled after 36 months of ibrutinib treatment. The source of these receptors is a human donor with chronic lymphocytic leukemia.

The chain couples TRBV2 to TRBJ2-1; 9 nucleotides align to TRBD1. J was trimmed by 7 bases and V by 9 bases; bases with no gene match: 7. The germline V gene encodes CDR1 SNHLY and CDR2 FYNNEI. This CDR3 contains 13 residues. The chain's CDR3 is CASYLGQGNEQFF. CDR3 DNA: TGTGCCAGTTATCTGGGACAGGGAAATGAGCAGTTCTTC.

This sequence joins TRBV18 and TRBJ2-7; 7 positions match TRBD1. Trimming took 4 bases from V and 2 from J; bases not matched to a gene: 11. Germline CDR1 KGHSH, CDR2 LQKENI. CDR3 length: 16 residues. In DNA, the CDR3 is TGTGCCAGCTCACTCTTGCCGGGACAGACAACCTACGAGCAGTACTTC. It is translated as CASSLLPGQTTYEQYF.

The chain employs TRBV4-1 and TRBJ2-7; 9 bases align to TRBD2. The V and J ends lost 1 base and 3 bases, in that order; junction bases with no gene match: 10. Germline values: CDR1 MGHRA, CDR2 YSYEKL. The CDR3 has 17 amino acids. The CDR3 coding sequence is TGCGCCAGCAGCCAAGCTAGCTTTCTGACTAGCGGCTACGAGCAGTACTTC. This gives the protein CASSQASFLTSGYEQYF.

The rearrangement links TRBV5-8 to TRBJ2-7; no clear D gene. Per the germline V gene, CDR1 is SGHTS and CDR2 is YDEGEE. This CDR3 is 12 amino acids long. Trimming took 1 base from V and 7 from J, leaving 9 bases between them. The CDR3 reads CASSLQRLEQYF. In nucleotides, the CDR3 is TGTGCCAGCAGCTTGCAGCGTTTGGAGCAGTACTTC.

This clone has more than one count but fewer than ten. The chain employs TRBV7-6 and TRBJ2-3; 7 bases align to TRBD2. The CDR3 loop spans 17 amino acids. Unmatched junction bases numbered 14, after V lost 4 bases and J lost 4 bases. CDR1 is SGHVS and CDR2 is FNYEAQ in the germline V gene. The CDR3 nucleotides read TGTGCCAGCAGCTCCGTGGTTGGAGGGAGGGCGGCAGATACGCAGTATTTT. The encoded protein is CASSSVVGGRAADTQYF.

The CDR3 reads CASSLDGRPTRGYTF. The CDR3 coding sequence is TGCGCCAGCAGCTTGGACGGCAGACCCACTAGGGGCTACACCTTC. V and J are TRBV5-1 and TRBJ1-2; D uncertain. Germline CDR1 reads SGHRS; CDR2 reads YFSETQ. The CDR3 covers 15 residues. Between the trimmed V and J ends, which lost 0 bases and 8 bases, there was a span of 17 bases.

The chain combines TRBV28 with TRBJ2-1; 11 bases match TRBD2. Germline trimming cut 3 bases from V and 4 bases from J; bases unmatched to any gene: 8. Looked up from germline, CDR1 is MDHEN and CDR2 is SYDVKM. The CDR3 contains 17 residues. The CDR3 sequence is CASSFSRTSGGYNEQFF. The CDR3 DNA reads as TGTGCCAGCAGTTTTTCCCGAACTAGCGGGGGATACAATGAGCAGTTCTTC.

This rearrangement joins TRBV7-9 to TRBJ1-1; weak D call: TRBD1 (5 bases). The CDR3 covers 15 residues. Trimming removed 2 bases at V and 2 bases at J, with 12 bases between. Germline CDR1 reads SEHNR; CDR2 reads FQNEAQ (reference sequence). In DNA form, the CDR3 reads TGTGCCAGCAGCTTATGGGTGGGGGAAAACACTGAAGCTTTCTTT. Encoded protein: CASSLWVGENTEAFF.

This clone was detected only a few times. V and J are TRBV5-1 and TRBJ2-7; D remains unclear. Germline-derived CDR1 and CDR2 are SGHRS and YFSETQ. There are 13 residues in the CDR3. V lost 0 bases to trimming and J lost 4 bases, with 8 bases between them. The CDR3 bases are TGCGCCAGCAGCTTGGTAACAACTTACGAGCAGTACTTC. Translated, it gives CASSLVTTYEQYF.

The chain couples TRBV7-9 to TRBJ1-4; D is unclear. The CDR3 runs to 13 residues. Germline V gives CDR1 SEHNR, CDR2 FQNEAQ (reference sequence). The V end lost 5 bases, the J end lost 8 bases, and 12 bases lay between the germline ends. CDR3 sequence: CASSRGAGEKLFF. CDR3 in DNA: TGTGCCAGCAGCCGAGGCGCTGGGGAAAAACTGTTTTTT.

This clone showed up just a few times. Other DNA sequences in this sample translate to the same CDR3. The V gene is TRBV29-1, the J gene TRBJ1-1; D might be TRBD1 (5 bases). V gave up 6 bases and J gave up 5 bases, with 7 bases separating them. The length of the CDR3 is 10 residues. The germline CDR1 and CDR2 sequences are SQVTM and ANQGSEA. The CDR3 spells CSVAGTEAFF. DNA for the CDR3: TGCAGCGTCGCAGGGACTGAAGCTTTCTTT.

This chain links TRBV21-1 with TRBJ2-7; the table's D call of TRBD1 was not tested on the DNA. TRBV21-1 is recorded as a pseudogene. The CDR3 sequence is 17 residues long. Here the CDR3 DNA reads TGTGCCAGCAGCAACAGGGGTGTCGATACAGTGTCCTACGAGCAGTACTTC. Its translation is CASSNRGVDTVSYEQYF.

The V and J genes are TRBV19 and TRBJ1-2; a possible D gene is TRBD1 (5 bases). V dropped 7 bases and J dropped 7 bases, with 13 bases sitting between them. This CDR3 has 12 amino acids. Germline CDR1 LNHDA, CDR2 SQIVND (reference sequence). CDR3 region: CASTLRGLGYTF. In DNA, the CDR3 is TGTGCCAGTACGCTAAGGGGACTTGGCTACACCTTC. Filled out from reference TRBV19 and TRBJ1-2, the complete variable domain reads DGGITQSPKYLFRKEGQNVTLSCEQNLNHDAMYWYRQDPGQGLRLIYYSQIVNDFQKGDIAEGYSVSREKKESFPLTVTSAQKNPTAFYLCASTLRGLGYTFGSGTRLTVV.

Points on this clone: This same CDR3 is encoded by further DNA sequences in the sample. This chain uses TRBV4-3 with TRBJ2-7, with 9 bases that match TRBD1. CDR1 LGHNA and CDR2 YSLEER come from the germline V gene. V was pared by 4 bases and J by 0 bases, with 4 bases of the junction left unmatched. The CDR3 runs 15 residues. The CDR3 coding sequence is TGCGCCAGCAGCCCGGGGACAGGGAGCTCCTACGAGCAGTACTTC. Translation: CASSPGTGSSYEQYF.

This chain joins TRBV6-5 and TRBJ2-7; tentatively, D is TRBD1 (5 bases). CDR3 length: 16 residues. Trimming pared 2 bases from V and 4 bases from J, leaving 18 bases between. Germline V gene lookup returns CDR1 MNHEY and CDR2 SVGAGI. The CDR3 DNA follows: TGTGCCAGCAGTTACCTACACGGGTCAGGGAAGTACGAGCAGTACTTC. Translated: CASSYLHGSGKYEQYF.

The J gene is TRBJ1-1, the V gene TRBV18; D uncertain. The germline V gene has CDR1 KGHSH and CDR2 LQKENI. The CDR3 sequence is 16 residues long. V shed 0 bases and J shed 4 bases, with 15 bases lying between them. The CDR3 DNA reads TGTGCCAGCTCACCACCCCTCTGGGCAGCTCGCACTGAAGCTTTCTTT. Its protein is CASSPPLWAARTEAFF.

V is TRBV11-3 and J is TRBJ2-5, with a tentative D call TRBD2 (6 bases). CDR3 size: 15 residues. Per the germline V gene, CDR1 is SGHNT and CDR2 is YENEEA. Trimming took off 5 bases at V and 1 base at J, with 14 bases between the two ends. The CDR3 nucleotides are TGTGCCAGCAGCCCCCAACCCGGGAGCCAAGAGACCCAGTACTTC. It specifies CASSPQPGSQETQYF.

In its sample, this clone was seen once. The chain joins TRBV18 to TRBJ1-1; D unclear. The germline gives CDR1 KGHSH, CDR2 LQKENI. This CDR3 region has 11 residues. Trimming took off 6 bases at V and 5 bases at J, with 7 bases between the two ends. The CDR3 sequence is CASSPITEAFF. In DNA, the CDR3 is TGTGCCAGCTCCCCAATAACTGAAGCTTTCTTT.

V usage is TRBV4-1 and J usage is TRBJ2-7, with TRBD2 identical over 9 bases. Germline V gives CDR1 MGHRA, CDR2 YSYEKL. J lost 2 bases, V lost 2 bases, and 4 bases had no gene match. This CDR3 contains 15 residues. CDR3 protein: CASSQQRGATYEQYF. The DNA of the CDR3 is TGCGCCAGCAGCCAACAGCGGGGGGCAACCTACGAGCAGTACTTC.

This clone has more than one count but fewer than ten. The CDR3 is CAAWEANTGELFF. The CDR3 bases are TGTGCCGCCTGGGAGGCGAACACCGGGGAGCTGTTTTTT. The rearrangement links TRBV27 to TRBJ2-2; a weak D match, TRBD2 (6 bases). V was clipped by 11 bases and J by 0 bases, with 10 bases between them. Germline assignment: CDR1 MNHEY and CDR2 SMNVEV (reference sequence). The CDR3 totals 13 residues.

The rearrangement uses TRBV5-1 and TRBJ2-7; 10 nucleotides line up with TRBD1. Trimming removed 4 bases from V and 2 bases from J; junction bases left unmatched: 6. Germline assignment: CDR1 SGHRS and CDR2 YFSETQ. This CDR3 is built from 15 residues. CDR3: CASSDDRGLAYEQYF. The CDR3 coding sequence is TGCGCCAGCAGCGACGACAGGGGGCTTGCCTACGAGCAGTACTTC.

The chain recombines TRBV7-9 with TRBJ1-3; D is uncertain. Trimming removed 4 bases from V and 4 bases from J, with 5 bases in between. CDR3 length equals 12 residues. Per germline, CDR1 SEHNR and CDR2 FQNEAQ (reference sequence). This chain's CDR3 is CASSSGGNTIYF. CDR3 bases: TGTGCCAGCAGCTCCGGCGGAAACACCATATATTTT.

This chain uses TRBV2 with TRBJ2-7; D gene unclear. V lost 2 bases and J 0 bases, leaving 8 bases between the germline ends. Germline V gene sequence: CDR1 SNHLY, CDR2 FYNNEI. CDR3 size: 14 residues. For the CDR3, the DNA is TGTGCCAGCAGTGAACAAACAGTCTCCTACGAGCAGTACTTC. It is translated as CASSEQTVSYEQYF.

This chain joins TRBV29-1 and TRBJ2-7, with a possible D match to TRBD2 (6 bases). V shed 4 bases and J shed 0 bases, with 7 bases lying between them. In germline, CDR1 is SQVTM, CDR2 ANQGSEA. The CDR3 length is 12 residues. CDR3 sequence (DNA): TGCAGCGTTGGGGGGGACTCCTACGAGCAGTACTTC. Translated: CSVGGDSYEQYF.

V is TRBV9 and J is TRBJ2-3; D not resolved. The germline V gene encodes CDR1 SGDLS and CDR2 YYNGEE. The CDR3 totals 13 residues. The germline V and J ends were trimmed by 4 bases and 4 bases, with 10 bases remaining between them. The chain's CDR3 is CASSSLFPDTQYF. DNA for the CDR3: TGTGCCAGCAGCTCCCTTTTCCCAGATACGCAGTATTTT.

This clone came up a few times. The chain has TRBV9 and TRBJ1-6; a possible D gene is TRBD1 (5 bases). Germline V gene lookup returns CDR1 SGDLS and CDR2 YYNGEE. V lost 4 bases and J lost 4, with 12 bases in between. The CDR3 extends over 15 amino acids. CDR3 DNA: TGTGCCAGCAGCCCTGGGGGGTCATATAATTCACCCCTCCACTTT. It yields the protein CASSPGGSYNSPLHF.

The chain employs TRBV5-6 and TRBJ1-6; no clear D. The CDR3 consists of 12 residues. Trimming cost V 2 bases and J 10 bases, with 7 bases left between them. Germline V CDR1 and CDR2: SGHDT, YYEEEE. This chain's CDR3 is CASSFSSSPLHF. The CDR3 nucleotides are TGTGCCAGCAGCTTTTCCTCATCACCCCTCCACTTT.

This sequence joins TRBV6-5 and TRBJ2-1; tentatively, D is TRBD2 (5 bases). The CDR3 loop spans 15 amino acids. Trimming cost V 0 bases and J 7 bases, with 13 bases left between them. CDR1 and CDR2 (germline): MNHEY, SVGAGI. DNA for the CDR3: TGTGCCAGCAGTTACTCACTAGTAGGTGAGAATGAGCAGTTCTTC. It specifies CASSYSLVGENEQFF.

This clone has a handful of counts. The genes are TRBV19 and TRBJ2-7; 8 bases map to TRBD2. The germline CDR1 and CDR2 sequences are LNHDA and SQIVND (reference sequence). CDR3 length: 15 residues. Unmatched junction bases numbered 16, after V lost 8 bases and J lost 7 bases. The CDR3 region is CASRTSGGAPGEQYF. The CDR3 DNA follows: TGTGCCAGTCGCACGAGCGGGGGCGCGCCGGGAGAGCAGTACTTC. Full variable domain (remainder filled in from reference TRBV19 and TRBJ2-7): DGGITQSPKYLFRKEGQNVTLSCEQNLNHDAMYWYRQDPGQGLRLIYYSQIVNDFQKGDIAEGYSVSREKKESFPLTVTSAQKNPTAFYLCASRTSGGAPGEQYFGPGTRLTVT.

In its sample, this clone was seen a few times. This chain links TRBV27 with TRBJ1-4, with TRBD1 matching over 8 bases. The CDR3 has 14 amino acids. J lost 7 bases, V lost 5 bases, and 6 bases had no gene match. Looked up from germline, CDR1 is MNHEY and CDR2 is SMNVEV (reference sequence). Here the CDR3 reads CASSTRDRLEKLFF. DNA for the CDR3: TGTGCCAGCAGTACCCGGGACAGGCTTGAAAAACTGTTTTTT.

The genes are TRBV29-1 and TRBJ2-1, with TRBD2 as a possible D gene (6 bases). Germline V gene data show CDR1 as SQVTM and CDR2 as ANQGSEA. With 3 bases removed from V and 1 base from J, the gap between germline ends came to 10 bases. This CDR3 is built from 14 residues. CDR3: CSVEGRRSYNEQFF. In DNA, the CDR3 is TGCAGCGTTGAGGGGAGGAGGTCCTACAATGAGCAGTTCTTC.